These 8 T cell receptor beta chains were all obtained from the same sample, sequenced in a study of T cells after yellow fever vaccination. Via MiXCR, TCRdb re-called the 5' RACE reads, giving one row per CDR3 protein. The sample holds some 670,000 distinct CDR3 sequences, 9% to 15% seen once. Source: PBMCs, taken on the day of the yellow fever booster vaccination. The receptor set was obtained from a man aged 30 to 45 who received the YFV17D yellow fever vaccine.

This clonotype has more than one count but fewer than ten. The V gene is TRBV10-2, the J gene TRBJ2-4; unclear D gene. This CDR3 has 13 amino acids. Looked up from germline, CDR1 is WSHSY and CDR2 is SAAADI. The V end lost 0 bases, the J end lost 15 bases, and 15 bases lay between the germline ends. The CDR3 loop reads CASSESFGDPGYF. For the CDR3, the DNA is TGCGCCAGCAGTGAGTCATTCGGAGACCCGGGGTACTTC.

This clonotype was found once. The rearrangement joins TRBV20-1 to TRBJ2-7; D tentatively fits TRBD1 or TRBD2 (5 bases each). There are 17 residues in the CDR3. Trimming took 0 bases from V and 4 from J, leaving 22 bases between them. Germline CDR1 and CDR2: DFQATT and SNEGSKA (reference sequence). The chain's CDR3 is CSARDQAGTRPGYEQYF. The CDR3 DNA sequence: TGCAGTGCTAGAGATCAAGCTGGGACCCGCCCCGGGTACGAGCAGTACTTC.

The chain combines TRBV4-2 with TRBJ1-2, with D unclear. Trimming cost V 3 bases and J 8 bases, with 10 bases left between them. The CDR3 spans 12 residues. The germline V gene has CDR1 LGHNA and CDR2 YNFKEQ. DNA for the CDR3: TGTGCCAGCAGCCACCTCAAAAAGGGCTACACCTTC. Translated: CASSHLKKGYTF.

The rearrangement links TRBV2 to TRBJ2-1; possible D gene TRBD1, 5 bases. The CDR3 is made up of 15 amino acids. CDR1 and CDR2 (germline): SNHLY, FYNNEI. The germline V and J ends were trimmed by 5 bases and 4 bases, with 15 bases remaining between them. The CDR3 DNA reads as TGTGCCAGCAGTTACCTCTTACAGGAGTACAATGAGCAGTTCTTC. This translates into CASSYLLQEYNEQFF.

This clonotype occurred a few times. V and J are TRBV10-1 and TRBJ2-1; TRBD2 agrees at 10 bases. Germline CDR1 and CDR2: WNHNN and SYGVQD (reference sequence). This CDR3 is 15 amino acids long. V gave up 0 bases and J gave up 7 bases; unmatched junction bases: 3. The CDR3 DNA sequence: TGCGCCAGCAGTGAGTCCCTAGCGGGGGTGAATGAGCAGTTCTTC. Protein: CASSESLAGVNEQFF.

This clonotype was recorded at least ten times. J is TRBJ1-2 and V is TRBV7-2; D gene ambiguous. Trimming shortened V by 2 bases and J by 4 bases, and 8 bases separated the two germline ends. CDR1 is SGHTA, CDR2 FQGNSA, per germline. The CDR3 length is 13 residues. CDR3 protein: CASSLSGPYGYTF. CDR3 DNA sequence: TGTGCCAGCAGCTTATCCGGGCCCTATGGCTACACCTTC.

This rearrangement joins TRBV7-3 to TRBJ2-1; 8 bases match TRBD1. The CDR3 loop spans 15 amino acids. V shed 0 bases and J 9 bases; nucleotides not matched to a gene: 7. Germline V gene sequence: CDR1 SGHTA, CDR2 FQGTGA. Here the CDR3 reads CASSLTGQGVAEQFF. CDR3 bases: TGTGCCAGCAGCTTAACCGGACAGGGTGTGGCTGAGCAGTTCTTC.

V gene TRBV5-1 combines with J gene TRBJ2-5; D might be TRBD1 or TRBD2, each matching 5 bases. CDR3 length: 12 amino acids. Germline V lookup: CDR1 SGHRS, CDR2 YFSETQ. V was clipped by 2 bases and J by 7 bases, with 9 bases between them. In DNA form, the CDR3 reads TGCGCCAGCAGCTTTGATGGGGGGACCCAGTACTTC. As protein: CASSFDGGTQYF.